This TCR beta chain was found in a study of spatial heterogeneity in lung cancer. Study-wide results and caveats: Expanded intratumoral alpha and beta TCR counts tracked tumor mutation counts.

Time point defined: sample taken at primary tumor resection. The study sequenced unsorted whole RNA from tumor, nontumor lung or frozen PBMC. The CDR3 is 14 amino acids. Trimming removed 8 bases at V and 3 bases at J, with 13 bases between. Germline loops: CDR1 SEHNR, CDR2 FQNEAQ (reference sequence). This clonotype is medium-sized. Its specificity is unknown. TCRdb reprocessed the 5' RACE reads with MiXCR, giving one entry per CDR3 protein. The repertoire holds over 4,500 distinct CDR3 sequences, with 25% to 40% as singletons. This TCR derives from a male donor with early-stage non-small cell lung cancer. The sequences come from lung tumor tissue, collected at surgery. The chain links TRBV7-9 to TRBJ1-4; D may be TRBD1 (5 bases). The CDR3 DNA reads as TGTGCCAGCGCAGAGGGGAAGGCTAATGAAAAACTGTTTTTT. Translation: CASAEGKANEKLFF.